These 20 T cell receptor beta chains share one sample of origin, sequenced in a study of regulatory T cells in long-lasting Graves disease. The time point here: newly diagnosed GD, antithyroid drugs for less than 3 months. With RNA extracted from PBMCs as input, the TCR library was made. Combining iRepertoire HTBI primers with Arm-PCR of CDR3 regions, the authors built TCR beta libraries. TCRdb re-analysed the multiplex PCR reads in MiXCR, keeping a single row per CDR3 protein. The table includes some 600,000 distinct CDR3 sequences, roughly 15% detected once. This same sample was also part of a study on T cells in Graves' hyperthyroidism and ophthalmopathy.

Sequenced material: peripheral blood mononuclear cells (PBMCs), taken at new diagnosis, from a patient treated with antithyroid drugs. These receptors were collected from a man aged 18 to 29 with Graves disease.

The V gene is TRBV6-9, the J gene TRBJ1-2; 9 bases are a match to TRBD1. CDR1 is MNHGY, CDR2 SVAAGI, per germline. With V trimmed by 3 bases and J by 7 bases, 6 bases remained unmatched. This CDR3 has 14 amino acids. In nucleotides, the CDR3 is TGTGCCAGCAGTTACGCCACAGGGGGCGGTGGCTACACCTTC. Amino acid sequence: CASSYATGGGGYTF.

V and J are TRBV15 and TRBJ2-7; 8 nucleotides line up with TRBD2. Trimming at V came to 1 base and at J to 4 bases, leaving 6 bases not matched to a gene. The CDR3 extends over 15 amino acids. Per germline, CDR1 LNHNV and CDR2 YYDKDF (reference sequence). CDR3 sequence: CATSRGAGGVYEQYF. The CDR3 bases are TGTGCCACCAGCAGAGGGGCGGGAGGAGTTTACGAGCAGTACTTC.

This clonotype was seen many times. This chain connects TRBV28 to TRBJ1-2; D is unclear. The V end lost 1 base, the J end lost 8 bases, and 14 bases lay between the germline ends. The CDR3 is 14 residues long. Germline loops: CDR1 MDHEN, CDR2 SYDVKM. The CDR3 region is CASSLYSGVLGYTF. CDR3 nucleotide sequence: TGTGCCAGCAGTTTATATTCCGGGGTGCTGGGCTACACCTTC.

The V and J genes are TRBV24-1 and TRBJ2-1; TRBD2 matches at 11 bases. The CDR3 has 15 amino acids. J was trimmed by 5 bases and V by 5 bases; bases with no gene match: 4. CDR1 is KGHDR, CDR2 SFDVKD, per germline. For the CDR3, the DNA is TGTGCCACCAGTGGCCTAGCGGGAGGTAACAATGAGCAGTTCTTC. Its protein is CATSGLAGGNNEQFF.

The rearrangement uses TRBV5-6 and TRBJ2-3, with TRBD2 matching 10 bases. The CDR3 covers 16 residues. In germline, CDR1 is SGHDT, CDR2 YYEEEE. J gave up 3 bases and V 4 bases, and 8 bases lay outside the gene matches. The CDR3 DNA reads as TGTGCCAGCAGCACAATCGGGACTAGCGTGACAGATACGCAGTATTTT. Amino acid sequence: CASSTIGTSVTDTQYF. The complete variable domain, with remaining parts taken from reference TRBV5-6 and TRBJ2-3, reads DAGVTQSPTHLIKTRGQQVTLRCSPKSGHDTVSWYQQALGQGPQFIFQYYEEEERQRGNFPDRFSGHQFPNYSSELNVNALLLGDSALYLCASSTIGTSVTDTQYFGPGTRLTVL.

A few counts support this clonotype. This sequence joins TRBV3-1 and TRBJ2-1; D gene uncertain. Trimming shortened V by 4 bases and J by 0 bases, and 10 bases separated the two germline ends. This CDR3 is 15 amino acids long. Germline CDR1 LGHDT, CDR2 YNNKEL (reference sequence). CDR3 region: CASSPAPDSYNEQFF. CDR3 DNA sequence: TGTGCCAGCAGCCCCGCACCGGACTCCTACAATGAGCAGTTCTTC.

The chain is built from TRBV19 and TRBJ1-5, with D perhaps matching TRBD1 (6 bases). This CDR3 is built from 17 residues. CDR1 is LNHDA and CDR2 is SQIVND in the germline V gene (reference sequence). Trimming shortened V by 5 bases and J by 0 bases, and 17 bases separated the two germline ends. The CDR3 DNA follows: TGTGCCAGTAGTGGGGGGCAAGGATCTTATAGCAATCAGCCCCAGCATTTT. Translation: CASSGGQGSYSNQPQHF.

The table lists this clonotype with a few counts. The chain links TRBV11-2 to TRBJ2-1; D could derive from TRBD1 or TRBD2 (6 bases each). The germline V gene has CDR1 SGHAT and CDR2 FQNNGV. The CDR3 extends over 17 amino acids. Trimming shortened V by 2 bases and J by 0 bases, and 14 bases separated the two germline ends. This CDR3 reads CASSLRMGGRSYNEQFF. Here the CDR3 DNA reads TGTGCCAGCAGCTTACGTATGGGGGGCCGCTCCTACAATGAGCAGTTCTTC.

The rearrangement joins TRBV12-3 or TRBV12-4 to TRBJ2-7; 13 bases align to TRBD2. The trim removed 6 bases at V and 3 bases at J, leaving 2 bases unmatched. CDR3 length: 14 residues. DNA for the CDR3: TGTGCCAGCAGGACTAGCGGGAGGAACTACGAGCAGTACTTC. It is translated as CASRTSGRNYEQYF.

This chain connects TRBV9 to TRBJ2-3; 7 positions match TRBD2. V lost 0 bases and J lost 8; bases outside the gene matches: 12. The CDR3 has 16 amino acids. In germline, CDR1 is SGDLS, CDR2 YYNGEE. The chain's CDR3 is CASSVAGGGGSSTQYF. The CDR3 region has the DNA TGTGCCAGCAGCGTAGCGGGGGGAGGAGGATCGAGTACGCAGTATTTT.

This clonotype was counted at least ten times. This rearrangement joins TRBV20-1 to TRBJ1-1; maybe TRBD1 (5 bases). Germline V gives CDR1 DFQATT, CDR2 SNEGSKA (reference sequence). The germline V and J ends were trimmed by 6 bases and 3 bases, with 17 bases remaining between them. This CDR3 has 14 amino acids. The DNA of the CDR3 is TGCAGTGCGCCGACGGAAAGGGACGACACTGAAGCTTTCTTT. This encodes CSAPTERDDTEAFF.

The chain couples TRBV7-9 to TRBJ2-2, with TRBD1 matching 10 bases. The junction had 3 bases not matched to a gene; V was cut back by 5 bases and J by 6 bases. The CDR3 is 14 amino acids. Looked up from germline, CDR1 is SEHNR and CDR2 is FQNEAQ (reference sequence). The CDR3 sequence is CASSTGQGAGELFF. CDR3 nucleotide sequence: TGTGCCAGCAGCACCGGACAGGGGGCCGGGGAGCTGTTTTTT.

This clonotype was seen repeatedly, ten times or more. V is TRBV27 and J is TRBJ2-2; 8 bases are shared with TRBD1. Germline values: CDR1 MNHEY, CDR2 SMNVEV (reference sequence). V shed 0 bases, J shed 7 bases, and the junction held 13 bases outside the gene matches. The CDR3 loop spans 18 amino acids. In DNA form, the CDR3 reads TGTGCCAGCAGTTTATCCTACGGACAGGGTGTTCGCTTCGGGGAGCTGTTTTTT. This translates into CASSLSYGQGVRFGELFF.

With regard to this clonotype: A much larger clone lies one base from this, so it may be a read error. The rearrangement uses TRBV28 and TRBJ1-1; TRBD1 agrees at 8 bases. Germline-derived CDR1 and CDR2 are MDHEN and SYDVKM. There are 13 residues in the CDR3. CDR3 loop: CASRLQGATEALF. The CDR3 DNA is TGTGCCAGCCGACTCCAGGGGGCCACTGAAGCTCTCTTT.

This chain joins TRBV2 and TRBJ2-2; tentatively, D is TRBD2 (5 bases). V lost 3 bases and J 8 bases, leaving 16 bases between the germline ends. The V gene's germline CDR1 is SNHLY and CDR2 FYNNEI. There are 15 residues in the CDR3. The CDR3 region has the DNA TGTGCCAGCAGTGATCTTGCGGGTGGGCCAGGGGAGCTGTTTTTT. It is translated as CASSDLAGGPGELFF.

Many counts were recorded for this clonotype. Here the CDR3 reads CASSFSSDNIYGYTF. The CDR3 nucleotides read TGCGCCAGCAGCTTCTCATCCGACAACATCTATGGCTACACCTTC. The chain couples TRBV5-1 to TRBJ1-2; no clear D gene. The CDR3 runs to 15 residues. CDR1 SGHRS and CDR2 YFSETQ come from the germline V gene. V lost 2 bases and J lost 4, with 15 bases in between.

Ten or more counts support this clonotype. CDR3 bases: TGTGCCAGCAGTGATAAGCCGGGCACTGAAGCTTTCTTT. Residues: CASSDKPGTEAFF. The chain uses TRBV2 and TRBJ1-1, with D uncertain. The CDR3 extends over 13 amino acids. Germline V gene sequence: CDR1 SNHLY, CDR2 FYNNEI. Trimming pared 3 bases from V and 4 bases from J, leaving 9 bases between.

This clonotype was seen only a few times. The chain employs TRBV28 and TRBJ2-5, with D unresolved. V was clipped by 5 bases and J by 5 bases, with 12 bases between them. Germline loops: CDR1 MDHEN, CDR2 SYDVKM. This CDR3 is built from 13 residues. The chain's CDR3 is CASSKLPSETQYF. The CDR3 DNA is TGTGCCAGCAGTAAACTACCCTCCGAGACCCAGTACTTC.

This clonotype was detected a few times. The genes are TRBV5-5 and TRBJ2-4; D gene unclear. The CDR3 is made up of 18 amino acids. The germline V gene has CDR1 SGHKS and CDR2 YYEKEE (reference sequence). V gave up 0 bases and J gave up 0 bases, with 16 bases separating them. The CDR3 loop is CASSLAWAAQLAKNIQYF. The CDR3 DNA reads TGTGCCAGCAGCTTGGCCTGGGCGGCTCAACTAGCCAAAAACATTCAGTACTTC. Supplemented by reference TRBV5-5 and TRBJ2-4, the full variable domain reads DAGVTQSPTHLIKTRGQQVTLRCSPISGHKSVSWYQQVLGQGPQFIFQYYEKEERGRGNFPDRFSARQFPNYSSELNVNALLLGDSALYLCASSLAWAAQLAKNIQYFGAGTRLSVL.

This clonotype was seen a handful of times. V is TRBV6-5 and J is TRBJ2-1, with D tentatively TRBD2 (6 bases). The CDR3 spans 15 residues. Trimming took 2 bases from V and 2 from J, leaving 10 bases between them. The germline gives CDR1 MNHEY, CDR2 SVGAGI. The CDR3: CASSYIGGTYNEQFF. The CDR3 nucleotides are TGTGCCAGCAGTTACATCGGGGGAACCTACAATGAGCAGTTCTTC.